The T cell receptor (beta chain) under discussion was sequenced for a study of beta chain features in type 1 diabetes. The isolated RNA, all of it, was reverse transcribed, so expressed TCRB transcripts were what got sequenced. The table came from immunoSEQ multiplex PCR; TCRdb's copy has only in-frame clones and leaves some out. The profile shows more than 300,000 clones, approximately 12% of them singletons. This clone was recorded a few times. The specimen was naive CD4+ T cells from blood. This TCR came from a man younger than 35 in good health.

The CDR3 protein is CASSVAVGTDDEQYF. The CDR3 nucleotides read TGTGCCAGCAGCGTAGCAGTTGGAACAGACGACGAGCAGTACTTC. V is TRBV9 and J is TRBJ2-7; no clear D. This CDR3 is 15 amino acids long. With 0 bases removed from V and 5 bases from J, the gap between germline ends came to 15 bases. The V gene's germline CDR1 is SGDLS and CDR2 YYNGEE.